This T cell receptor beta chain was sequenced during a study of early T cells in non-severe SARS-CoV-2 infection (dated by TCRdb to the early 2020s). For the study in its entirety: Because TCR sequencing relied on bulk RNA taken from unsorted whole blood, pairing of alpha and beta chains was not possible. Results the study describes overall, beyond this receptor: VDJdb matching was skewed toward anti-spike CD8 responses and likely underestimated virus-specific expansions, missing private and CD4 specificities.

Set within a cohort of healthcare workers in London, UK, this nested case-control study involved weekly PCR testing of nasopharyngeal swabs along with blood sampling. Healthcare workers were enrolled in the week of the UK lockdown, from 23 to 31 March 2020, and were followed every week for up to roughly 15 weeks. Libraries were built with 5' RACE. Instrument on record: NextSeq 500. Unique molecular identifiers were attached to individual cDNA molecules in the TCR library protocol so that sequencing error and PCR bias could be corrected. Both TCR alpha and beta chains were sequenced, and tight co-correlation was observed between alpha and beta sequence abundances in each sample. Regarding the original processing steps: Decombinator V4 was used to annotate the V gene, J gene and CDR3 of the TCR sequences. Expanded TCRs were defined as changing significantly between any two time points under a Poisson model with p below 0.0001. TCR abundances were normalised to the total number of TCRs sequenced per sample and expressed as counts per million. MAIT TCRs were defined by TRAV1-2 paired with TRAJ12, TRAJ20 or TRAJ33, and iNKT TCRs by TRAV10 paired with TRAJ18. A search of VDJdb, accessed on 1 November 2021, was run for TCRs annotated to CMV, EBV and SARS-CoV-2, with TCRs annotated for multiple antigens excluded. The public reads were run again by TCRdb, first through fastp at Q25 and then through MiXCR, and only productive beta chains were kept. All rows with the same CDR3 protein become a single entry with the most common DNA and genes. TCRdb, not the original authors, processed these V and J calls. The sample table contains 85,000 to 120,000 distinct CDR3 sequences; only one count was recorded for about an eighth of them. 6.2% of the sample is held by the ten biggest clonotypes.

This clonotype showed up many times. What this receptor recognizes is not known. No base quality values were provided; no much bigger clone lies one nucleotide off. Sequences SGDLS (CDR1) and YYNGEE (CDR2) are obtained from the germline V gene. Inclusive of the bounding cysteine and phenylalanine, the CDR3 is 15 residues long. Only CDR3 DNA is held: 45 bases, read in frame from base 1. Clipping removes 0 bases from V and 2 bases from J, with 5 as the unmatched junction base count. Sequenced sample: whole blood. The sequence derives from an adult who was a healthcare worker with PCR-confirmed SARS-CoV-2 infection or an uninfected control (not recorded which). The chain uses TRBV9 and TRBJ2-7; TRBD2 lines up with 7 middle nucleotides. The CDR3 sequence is CASSVGGTTAYEQYF. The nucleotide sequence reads TGTGCCAGCAGCGTAGGTGGGACTACCGCCTACGAGCAGTACTTC.